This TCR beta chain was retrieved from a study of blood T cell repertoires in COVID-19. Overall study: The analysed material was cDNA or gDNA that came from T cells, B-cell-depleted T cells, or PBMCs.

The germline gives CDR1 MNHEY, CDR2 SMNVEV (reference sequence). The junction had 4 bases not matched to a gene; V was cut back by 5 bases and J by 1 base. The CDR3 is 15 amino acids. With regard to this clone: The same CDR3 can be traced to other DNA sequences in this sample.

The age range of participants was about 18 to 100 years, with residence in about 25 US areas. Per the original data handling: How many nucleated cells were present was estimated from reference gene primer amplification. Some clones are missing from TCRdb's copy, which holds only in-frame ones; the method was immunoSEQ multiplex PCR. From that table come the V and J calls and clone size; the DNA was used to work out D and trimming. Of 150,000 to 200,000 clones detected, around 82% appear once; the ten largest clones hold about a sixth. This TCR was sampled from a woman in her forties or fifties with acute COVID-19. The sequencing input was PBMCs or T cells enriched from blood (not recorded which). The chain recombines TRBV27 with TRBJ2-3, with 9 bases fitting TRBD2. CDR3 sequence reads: CASSPPSGGTDTQYF. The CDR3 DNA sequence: TGTGCCAGCAGTCCTCCTAGCGGGGGCACAGATACGCAGTATTTT.